The source of this T cell receptor (beta chain) is a study of shared clonotypes between healthy human individuals. Whole-study results and caveats: Sampling covered nothing but blood. Tissue TCR repertoires likely differ from those found in blood.

This clone was observed a single time. Its antigen is not identified. Other DNA variants within this sample encode the same CDR3. Authors' processing steps: Sequence data from immunoSEQ were junction-only and lacked quality scores; consequently, filtering differed. Repertoires were generated with immunoSEQ multiplex PCR, while TCRdb's copy carries only in-frame clones and drops some. Clone size and V and J calls were adopted from that table, with D and trimming inferred from the DNA. The sample carries about 520,000 clones, about 72% recorded once. The receptor was derived from a woman between 40 and 50 years old in good health. Some clones in this sample may be carry-over from other donors' samples. Sequencing was performed on PBMCs.

CDR3 loop: CASSLGTGPYEQYF. CDR3 nucleotides: TGCGCCAGCAGCTTGGGAACAGGGCCATACGAGCAGTACTTC. J is TRBJ2-7 and V is TRBV5-1; the D gene is possibly TRBD1 (6 bases). This CDR3 region has 14 residues. V shed 0 bases and J shed 4 bases, with 11 bases lying between them. The germline V gene has CDR1 SGHRS and CDR2 YFSETQ.